Following are 10 T cell receptor beta chains from one sample sequenced in a study of T-cell memory formation after mild COVID-19. Each CDR3 protein gets one entry after TCRdb re-called the 5' RACE reads with MiXCR. The data contain roughly 310,000 distinct CDR3 sequences, 15% to 20% of them singletons. The sequencing input was PBMCs or a T cell subset sorted from them (not recorded which). Source of these receptors: a man aged 18 to 35 who had mild COVID-19 (a few samples of this study predate the infection). Cell type and time point are not known.

This clonotype has more than one count but fewer than ten. The rearrangement uses TRBV15 and TRBJ2-7; TRBD2 is a possible D gene (6 bases). The germline V gene has CDR1 LNHNV and CDR2 YYDKDF (reference sequence). The V end lost 0 bases, the J end lost 3 bases, and 12 bases lay between the germline ends. The CDR3 contains 15 residues. This CDR3 reads CATSREWTGGYEQYV. CDR3 DNA: TGTGCCACCAGCAGAGAGTGGACCGGGGGCTACGAGCAGTACGTC.

This clonotype was picked up many times. The chain is built from TRBV5-1 and TRBJ2-7; the D is unclear. V lost 7 bases and J 2 bases, leaving 16 bases between the germline ends. Per germline, CDR1 SGHRS and CDR2 YFSETQ. The CDR3 length is 14 residues. The CDR3 DNA sequence: TGCGCCAGCGGATCGGGCGATTTCACCTACGAGCAGTACTTC. This sequence encodes CASGSGDFTYEQYF.

The chain couples TRBV5-1 to TRBJ2-5; 10 positions match TRBD2. The germline V gene encodes CDR1 SGHRS and CDR2 YFSETQ. Trimming removed 4 bases from V and 4 bases from J; junction bases left unmatched: 4. CDR3 length equals 14 residues. CDR3 in DNA: TGCGCCAGCAGCACTCTAGCGGGGGTAGAGACCCAGTACTTC. This translates into CASSTLAGVETQYF.

The chain couples TRBV10-2 to TRBJ2-1; D is perhaps TRBD2 (5 bases). This CDR3 region has 15 residues. V gave up 3 bases and J gave up 7 bases, with 16 bases separating them. Germline values: CDR1 WSHSY, CDR2 SAAADI. The CDR3 region has the DNA TGCGCCAGCAGTGAACAGAGGTCCCCGGGGAATGAGCAGTTCTTC. This translates into CASSEQRSPGNEQFF.

This clonotype has more than one count but fewer than ten. This chain joins TRBV5-1 and TRBJ1-5; no clear D gene. V shed 0 bases and J shed 8 bases, with 12 bases lying between them. This CDR3 spans 14 amino acids. Germline V gives CDR1 SGHRS, CDR2 YFSETQ. CDR3 loop: CASSLATGMEPQHF. The CDR3 DNA reads as TGCGCCAGCAGCTTGGCCACGGGGATGGAGCCCCAGCATTTT.

In this sample, this clonotype turned up a few times. This chain links TRBV6-2 or TRBV6-3 with TRBJ2-2; D possibly uses TRBD1 or TRBD2 (5 bases each). Germline CDR1 MNHEY, CDR2 SVGEGT. Trimming cost V 2 bases and J 4 bases, with 14 bases left between them. This CDR3 spans 16 amino acids. CDR3 coding DNA: TGTGCCAGCAGTTACCGGGTGGGGGAGAGCACCGGGGAGCTGTTTTTT. As protein: CASSYRVGESTGELFF.

The table lists this clonotype with a few counts. The chain couples TRBV15 to TRBJ1-2; D ambiguous. The CDR3 loop spans 14 amino acids. V lost 0 bases and J lost 8, with 13 bases in between. Germline CDR1 is LNHNV and CDR2 is YYDKDF (reference sequence). Written as DNA, the CDR3 is TGTGCCACCAGCAGAGACAGGCAAGGCTACGGCTACACCTTC. The encoded protein is CATSRDRQGYGYTF.

The V call is TRBV20-1, the J call TRBJ2-3; D is ambiguous. CDR3 length: 15 residues. Trimming stripped 2 bases from V and 5 bases from J, with 17 bases between. Germline-derived CDR1 and CDR2 are DFQATT and SNEGSKA (reference sequence). The CDR3 DNA reads TGCAGTGCTAGATCGGTGGTAACCCCCCAAGATACGCAGTATTTT. It specifies CSARSVVTPQDTQYF.

The V call is TRBV5-1, the J call TRBJ1-2; D is unclear. Trimming shortened V by 7 bases and J by 6 bases, and 19 bases separated the two germline ends. Germline CDR1 and CDR2: SGHRS and YFSETQ. This CDR3 has 14 amino acids. For the CDR3, the DNA is TGCGCCAGCGCCCCATACCTCGGAGAAAATGGCTACACCTTC. This gives the protein CASAPYLGENGYTF.

This clonotype was observed a handful of times. This chain links TRBV6-5 with TRBJ1-1; the match to TRBD1 covers 7 bases. After removal of 2 bases from V and 10 bases from J, the junction contained 4 bases not matched to a gene. The germline gives CDR1 MNHEY, CDR2 SVGAGI. The CDR3 runs to 12 residues. DNA for the CDR3: TGTGCCAGCAGTTACAGGGGGCTTAGAGCTTTCTTT. This sequence encodes CASSYRGLRAFF.